These 30 T cell receptor beta chains were all obtained from the same sample, sequenced in a study of control samples from healthy donors and cancer patients. Sequenced by immunoSEQ multiplex PCR; TCRdb stores in-frame clones only, minus some. The data show approximately 170,000 clones, 85% to 90% seen once. The sequencing input was blood. The receptors come from a woman between 45 and 65 years old in good health.

The rearrangement joins TRBV5-4 to TRBJ1-2; D ambiguous. Trimming removed 4 bases at V and 1 base at J, with 8 bases between. Germline V gene sequence: CDR1 SGHNT, CDR2 YYREEE (reference sequence). This CDR3 comprises 13 residues. The CDR3 is CASSPNYNYGYTF. The CDR3 DNA sequence: TGTGCCAGCAGCCCGAATTATAACTATGGCTACACCTTC.

The chain couples TRBV7-6 to TRBJ2-7, with TRBD2 identical over 11 bases. Germline CDR1 is SGHVS and CDR2 is FNYEAQ. Trimming at V came to 7 bases and at J to 4 bases, leaving 9 bases not matched to a gene. The CDR3 is made up of 15 amino acids. The CDR3 spells CASTELAGAFYEQYF. CDR3 sequence (DNA): TGTGCCAGCACCGAACTAGCGGGGGCTTTTTACGAGCAGTACTTC.

This rearrangement joins TRBV5-6 to TRBJ1-4; the D gene is possibly TRBD1 (6 bases). The CDR3 spans 14 residues. Trimming pared 4 bases from V and 5 bases from J, leaving 12 bases between. Germline loops: CDR1 SGHDT, CDR2 YYEEEE. The CDR3, as DNA: TGTGCCAGCAGCCGGACAGTATTCAATGAAAAACTGTTTTTT. Amino acid sequence: CASSRTVFNEKLFF.

CDR3 nucleotides: TGTGCCAGCAGCCACAGGGGGGTGGAGACCCAGTACTTC. This translates into CASSHRGVETQYF. The V and J genes are TRBV6-5 and TRBJ2-5; 8 nucleotides agree with TRBD1. The V gene's germline CDR1 is MNHEY and CDR2 SVGAGI. Germline trimming cut 6 bases from V and 5 bases from J; bases unmatched to any gene: 5. The CDR3 consists of 13 residues.

The chain carries TRBV9 and TRBJ2-2; D unclear. V was shortened by 4 bases and J by 0 bases, with 13 bases between the two germline ends. Germline V gene data show CDR1 as SGDLS and CDR2 as YYNGEE. This CDR3 region has 16 residues. DNA for the CDR3: TGTGCCAGCAGCCCCCTTGTAGGGACGAACACCGGGGAGCTGTTTTTT. Protein product: CASSPLVGTNTGELFF.

This chain connects TRBV5-4 to TRBJ2-5; a possible D gene is TRBD1 (6 bases). This CDR3 region has 14 residues. Per germline, CDR1 SGHNT and CDR2 YYREEE (reference sequence). V was cut by 4 bases and J by 3 bases, with 13 bases left in between. The CDR3 DNA sequence: TGTGCCAGCAGCCCCCTCAGGGGTGAAGAGACCCAGTACTTC. Residues: CASSPLRGEETQYF.

The chain couples TRBV6-5 to TRBJ1-1; D is undetermined. Germline CDR1 and CDR2: MNHEY and SVGAGI. The CDR3 has 15 residues. V lost 2 bases to trimming and J lost 4 bases, with 14 bases between them. For the CDR3, the DNA is TGTGCCAGCAGTTACGTTGGGGTAATGGTCACTGAAGCTTTCTTT. It encodes CASSYVGVMVTEAFF.

The J gene is TRBJ1-1, the V gene TRBV5-1, with 9 positions matching TRBD1. The CDR3 is made up of 16 amino acids. Germline V gives CDR1 SGHRS, CDR2 YFSETQ. With V trimmed by 0 bases and J by 3 bases, 6 bases remained unmatched. CDR3 DNA: TGCGCCAGCAGCTTGGAGGGACAGGGCTGGGACACTGAAGCTTTCTTT. It encodes CASSLEGQGWDTEAFF.

V gene TRBV10-3 combines with J gene TRBJ1-2; a possible D gene is TRBD1 (5 bases). V dropped 7 bases and J dropped 2 bases, with 11 bases sitting between them. The length of the CDR3 is 13 residues. Germline values: CDR1 ENHRY, CDR2 SYGVKD. This CDR3 is CAITRDGNYGYTF. DNA of the CDR3: TGTGCCATCACCCGGGACGGGAACTATGGCTACACCTTC.

The rearrangement links TRBV29-1 to TRBJ2-3, with D unresolved. CDR1 SQVTM and CDR2 ANQGSEA come from the germline V gene. The CDR3 contains 12 residues. V lost 3 bases and J lost 5, with 9 bases in between. In nucleotides, the CDR3 is TGCAGCGTTGACCAGACGGGAGATACGCAGTATTTT. Translated: CSVDQTGDTQYF.

The chain couples TRBV28 to TRBJ1-4, with D possibly TRBD1 on 6 matching bases. This CDR3 spans 16 amino acids. Germline CDR1 and CDR2: MDHEN and SYDVKM. Trimming pared 6 bases from V and 5 bases from J, leaving 19 bases between. The CDR3 region has the DNA TGTGCCAGCAGAACCCCCATCAGGGGCCGGAATGAAAAACTGTTTTTT. Translated: CASRTPIRGRNEKLFF.

This clone was observed a single time. The V call is TRBV28, the J call TRBJ2-5; TRBD1 or TRBD2 may be the D gene (6 bases each). The CDR3 spans 15 residues. With 7 bases removed from V and 4 bases from J, the gap between germline ends came to 19 bases. Germline V gene lookup returns CDR1 MDHEN and CDR2 SYDVKM. In nucleotides, the CDR3 is TGTGCCAGCAAGACAGAGAAAAAGGGGGGAGAGACCCAGTACTTC. This codes for CASKTEKKGGETQYF.

The chain uses TRBV27 and TRBJ2-1, with 14 bases that match TRBD2. CDR1 and CDR2 (germline): MNHEY, SMNVEV (reference sequence). Unmatched junction bases numbered 10, after V lost 5 bases and J lost 1 base. CDR3 size: 19 residues. The CDR3 protein is CASSLKGLAGDLSYNEQFF. In DNA form, the CDR3 reads TGTGCCAGCAGTCTGAAGGGACTAGCGGGAGATTTATCCTACAATGAGCAGTTCTTC.

The chain couples TRBV6-4 to TRBJ1-6; D unresolved. This CDR3 has 13 residues. The V end was cut by 6 bases, the J end by 3 bases, with 6 bases between. Germline-derived CDR1 and CDR2 are MRHNA and SNTAGT. This CDR3 reads CASSRDYNSPLHF. The CDR3 DNA reads TGTGCCAGCAGCCGGGACTATAATTCACCCCTCCACTTT.

The V call is TRBV14, the J call TRBJ1-3; D remains ambiguous. The CDR3 is 11 residues long. With 10 bases removed from V and 3 bases from J, the gap between germline ends came to 7 bases. Germline assignment: CDR1 SGHDN and CDR2 FVKESK. The CDR3 sequence: CATQVGNTIYF. CDR3 DNA sequence: TGTGCCACGCAGGTTGGAAACACCATATATTTT.

The sample holds one count of this clone. V gene TRBV14 combines with J gene TRBJ2-2; D is unclear. Trimming took off 4 bases at V and 5 bases at J, with 8 bases between the two ends. The CDR3 sequence is 13 residues long. Germline V gene lookup returns CDR1 SGHDN and CDR2 FVKESK. CDR3 DNA sequence: TGTGCCAGCAGCCCCCGGGTGACCGGGGAGCTGTTTTTT. Translated: CASSPRVTGELFF.

The chain employs TRBV7-2 and TRBJ2-7; TRBD1 matches at 7 bases. J was trimmed by 2 bases and V by 6 bases; bases with no gene match: 10. The germline V gene has CDR1 SGHTA and CDR2 FQGNSA. The CDR3 loop spans 15 amino acids. CDR3 residues: CASRQGQSPAYEQYF. The CDR3 nucleotides read TGTGCCAGCAGACAGGGACAGAGTCCAGCCTACGAGCAGTACTTC.

The chain carries TRBV4-2 and TRBJ2-7; 7 nucleotides match TRBD2. The CDR3 contains 16 residues. Germline V gene data show CDR1 as LGHNA and CDR2 as YNFKEQ. Germline trimming cut 4 bases from V and 2 bases from J; bases unmatched to any gene: 11. CDR3 nucleotide sequence: TGTGCCAGCAGCCCAGGCTACAGAAGCGGGGCCTACGAGCAGTACTTC. Translating it yields CASSPGYRSGAYEQYF.

This chain links TRBV28 with TRBJ1-5; D unclear. Germline CDR1 and CDR2: MDHEN and SYDVKM. Trimming removed 3 bases at V and 6 bases at J, with 21 bases between. This CDR3 has 17 amino acids. The CDR3 protein is CASSLVLMGRRSQPQHF. In DNA form, the CDR3 reads TGTGCCAGCAGTTTGGTATTGATGGGTCGAAGAAGTCAGCCCCAGCATTTT. Using reference TRBV28 and TRBJ1-5 for the parts outside the CDR3, the full variable domain is DVKVTQSSRYLVKRTGEKVFLECVQDMDHENMFWYRQDPGLGLRLIYFSYDVKMKEKGDIPEGYSVSREKKERFSLILESASTNQTSMYLCASSLVLMGRRSQPQHFGDGTRLSIL.

V is TRBV27 and J is TRBJ1-3, with a tentative D call TRBD1 (5 bases). The CDR3 is made up of 15 amino acids. With 2 bases removed from V and 4 bases from J, the gap between germline ends came to 12 bases. Germline V gene lookup returns CDR1 MNHEY and CDR2 SMNVEV (reference sequence). The chain's CDR3 is CASSLGAGMGNTIYF. Here the CDR3 DNA reads TGTGCCAGCAGTTTAGGGGCGGGGATGGGAAACACCATATATTTT.

This clone has just a few counts. The chain joins TRBV6-2 or TRBV6-3 to TRBJ2-4, with 9 bases that match TRBD2. With V trimmed by 0 bases and J by 1 base, 13 bases remained unmatched. CDR1 and CDR2 from the germline V gene are MNHEY and SVGEGT. The CDR3 is 20 residues long. The chain's CDR3 is CASSYSRLAGTPLAKNIQYF. In DNA form, the CDR3 reads TGTGCCAGCAGTTACTCGAGGCTAGCGGGAACCCCTCTGGCCAAAAACATTCAGTACTTC.

The V call is TRBV5-1, the J call TRBJ2-2, with unresolved D. V was clipped by 3 bases and J by 7 bases, with 10 bases between them. The germline V gene has CDR1 SGHRS and CDR2 YFSETQ. The CDR3 is 13 residues long. The CDR3, as DNA: TGCGCCAGCAGCTACGAGAGGTTCGGGGAGCTGTTTTTT. It specifies CASSYERFGELFF.

The chain combines TRBV11-2 with TRBJ2-5; 11 nucleotides line up with TRBD2. From germline, CDR1 is SGHAT and CDR2 FQNNGV. The CDR3 extends over 19 amino acids. V lost 5 bases, J lost 4 bases, and 18 bases stayed unmatched. CDR3 sequence: CASSPRTSGRDGNGETQYF. The CDR3 DNA is TGTGCCAGCAGCCCGAGGACTAGCGGGCGAGATGGGAACGGAGAGACCCAGTACTTC.

The V and J genes are TRBV5-4 and TRBJ2-3; D unresolved. This CDR3 spans 14 amino acids. CDR1 SGHNT and CDR2 YYREEE come from the germline V gene (reference sequence). Between the trimmed V and J ends, which lost 0 bases and 4 bases, there was a span of 9 bases. The CDR3 DNA is TGTGCCAGCAGCTTGGTAGAGGCTGCAGATACGCAGTATTTT. It codes for CASSLVEAADTQYF.

This clone has only one observation. The rearrangement joins TRBV5-5 to TRBJ1-1; D ambiguous. The CDR3 consists of 14 residues. The germline CDR1 and CDR2 sequences are SGHKS and YYEKEE (reference sequence). V dropped 7 bases and J dropped 11 bases, with 24 bases sitting between them. The CDR3 here is CASRSTNEGQGAFF. CDR3 nucleotides: TGTGCCAGCCGCAGTACGAACGAGGGTCAAGGGGCTTTCTTT.

This rearrangement joins TRBV7-8 to TRBJ1-2; tentatively, D is TRBD1 (6 bases). The CDR3 has 13 residues. The V end lost 2 bases, the J end lost 7 bases, and 11 bases lay between the germline ends. Germline lookup yields CDR1 SGHVS and CDR2 FQNEAQ. CDR3 sequence reads: CASSLSGAGGYTF. The CDR3 nucleotides read TGTGCCAGCAGCTTATCGGGGGCGGGTGGCTACACCTTC.

The V call is TRBV6-2 or TRBV6-3, the J call TRBJ1-2; no definite D call. The length of the CDR3 is 14 residues. The V gene's germline CDR1 is MNHEY and CDR2 SVGEGT. V was cut by 3 bases and J by 9 bases, with 17 bases left in between. The CDR3 loop reads CASSYRSGGSRYTF. The CDR3 DNA is TGTGCCAGCAGTTATCGATCAGGAGGTTCTCGCTACACCTTC.

V is TRBV4-2 and J is TRBJ2-1; TRBD2 might be the D (5 bases). CDR3 size: 15 residues. The V gene lost 4 bases and the J gene lost 0 bases, with 10 bases spanning the gap. Looked up from germline, CDR1 is LGHNA and CDR2 is YNFKEQ. The CDR3 is CASSLDYSSYNEQFF. Here the CDR3 DNA reads TGTGCCAGCAGCCTAGACTATAGCTCCTACAATGAGCAGTTCTTC.

This chain uses TRBV9 with TRBJ1-1; D gene ambiguous. Trimming pared 0 bases from V and 4 bases from J, leaving 13 bases between. Looked up from germline, CDR1 is SGDLS and CDR2 is YYNGEE. The CDR3 loop spans 15 amino acids. The CDR3 DNA reads TGTGCCAGCAGCGTAGGACCTGGGATGGCCACTGAAGCTTTCTTT. Protein sequence: CASSVGPGMATEAFF.

The genes are TRBV27 and TRBJ1-3; D unclear. V lost 2 bases and J lost 3, with 11 bases in between. CDR1 is MNHEY and CDR2 is SMNVEV in the germline V gene (reference sequence). CDR3 length: 15 amino acids. The CDR3 loop reads CASSLKGDGGNTIYF. CDR3 DNA: TGTGCCAGCAGTTTAAAGGGAGACGGTGGAAACACCATATATTTT.